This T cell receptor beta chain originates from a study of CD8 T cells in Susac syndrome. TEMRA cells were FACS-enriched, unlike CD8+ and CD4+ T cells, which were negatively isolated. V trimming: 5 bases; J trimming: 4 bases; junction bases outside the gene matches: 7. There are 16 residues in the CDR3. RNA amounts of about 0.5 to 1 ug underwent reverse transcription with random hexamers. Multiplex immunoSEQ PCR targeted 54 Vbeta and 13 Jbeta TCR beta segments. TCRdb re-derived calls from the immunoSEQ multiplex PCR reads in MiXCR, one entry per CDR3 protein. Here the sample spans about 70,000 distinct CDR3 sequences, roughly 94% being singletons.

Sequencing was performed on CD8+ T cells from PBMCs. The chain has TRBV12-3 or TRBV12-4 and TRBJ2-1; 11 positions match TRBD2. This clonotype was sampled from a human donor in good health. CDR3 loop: CASSPGLAEIYNEQFF. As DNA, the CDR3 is TGTGCCAGCAGTCCGGGACTAGCGGAGATATACAATGAGCAGTTCTTC.